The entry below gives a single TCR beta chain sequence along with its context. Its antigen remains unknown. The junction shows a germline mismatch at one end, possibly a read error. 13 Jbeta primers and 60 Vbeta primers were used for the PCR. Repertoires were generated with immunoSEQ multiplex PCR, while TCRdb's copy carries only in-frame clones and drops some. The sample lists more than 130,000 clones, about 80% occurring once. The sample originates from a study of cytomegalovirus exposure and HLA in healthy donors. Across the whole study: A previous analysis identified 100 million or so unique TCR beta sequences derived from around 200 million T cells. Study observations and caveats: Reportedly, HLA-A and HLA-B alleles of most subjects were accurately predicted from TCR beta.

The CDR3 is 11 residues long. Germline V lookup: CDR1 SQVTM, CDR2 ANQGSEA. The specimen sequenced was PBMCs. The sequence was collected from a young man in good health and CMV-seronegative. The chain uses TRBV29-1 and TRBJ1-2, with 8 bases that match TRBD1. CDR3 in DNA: TGCAGCGTCATGCAGCAGGACAGGGCTCACTTC. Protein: CSVMQQDRAHF. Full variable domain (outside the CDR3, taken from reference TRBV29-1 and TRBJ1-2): SAVISQKPSRDICQRGTSLTIQCQVDSQVTMMFWYRQQPGQSLTLIATANQGSEATYESGFVIDKFPISRPNLTFSTLTVSNMSPEDSSIYLCSVMQQDRAHFGSGTRLTVV.